The clone carrying this T cell receptor beta chain was observed at least ten times. After removal of 7 bases from V and 9 bases from J, the junction contained 18 bases not matched to a gene. This CDR3 comprises 15 residues. CDR1 and CDR2 from the germline V gene are SQVTM and ANQGSEA. Patients with other autoimmune diseases, uncontrolled infections, pregnancy or lactation were excluded. The sample belongs to a study of Graves' ophthalmopathy and Graves' hyperthyroidism. RNA transcripts were the template, and TCR beta CDR3 regions were amplified from them. The authors performed first-round RT-PCR with HTBI primers and then a second-round multiplex PCR. MiXCR, run by TCRdb on the multiplex PCR reads, gives a single entry per CDR3 protein. The table records about 1.2 million distinct CDR3 sequences, 35% to 40% of them present only once.

The chain is built from TRBV29-1 and TRBJ1-2; 9 nucleotides align to TRBD1. The receptor's source is an adult man with Graves' hyperthyroidism. Sequenced input: peripheral blood or thyroid tissue (not recorded which). CDR3 DNA: TGCAGCGCCAGCTTCTGGGGACAGGGTAGAAAGAGCTACACCTTC. Translated: CSASFWGQGRKSYTF.